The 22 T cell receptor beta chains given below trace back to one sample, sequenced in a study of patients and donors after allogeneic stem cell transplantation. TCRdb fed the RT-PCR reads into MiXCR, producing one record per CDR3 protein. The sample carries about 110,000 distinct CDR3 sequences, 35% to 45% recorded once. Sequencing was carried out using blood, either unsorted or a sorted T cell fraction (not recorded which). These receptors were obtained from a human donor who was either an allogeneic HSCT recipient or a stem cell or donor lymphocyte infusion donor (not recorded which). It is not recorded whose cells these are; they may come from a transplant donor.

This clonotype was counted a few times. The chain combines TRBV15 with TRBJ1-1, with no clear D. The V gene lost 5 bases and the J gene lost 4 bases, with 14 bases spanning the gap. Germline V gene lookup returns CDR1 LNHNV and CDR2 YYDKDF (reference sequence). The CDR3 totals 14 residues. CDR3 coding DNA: TGTGCCACCAGCCCGATAATCGCGTCCACTGAAGCTTTCTTT. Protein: CATSPIIASTEAFF.

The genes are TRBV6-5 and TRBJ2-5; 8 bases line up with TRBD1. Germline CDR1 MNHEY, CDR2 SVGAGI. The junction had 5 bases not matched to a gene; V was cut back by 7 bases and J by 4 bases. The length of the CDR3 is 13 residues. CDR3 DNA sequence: TGTGCCAGCAACATCCAGGGGGCAGAGACCCAGTACTTC. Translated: CASNIQGAETQYF.

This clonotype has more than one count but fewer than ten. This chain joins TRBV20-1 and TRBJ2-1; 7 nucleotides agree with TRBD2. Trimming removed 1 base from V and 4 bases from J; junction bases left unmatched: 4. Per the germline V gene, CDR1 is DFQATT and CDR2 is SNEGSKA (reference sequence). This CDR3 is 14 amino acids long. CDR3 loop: CSARGAGLYNEQFF. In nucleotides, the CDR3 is TGCAGTGCTAGAGGAGCGGGATTGTACAATGAGCAGTTCTTC.

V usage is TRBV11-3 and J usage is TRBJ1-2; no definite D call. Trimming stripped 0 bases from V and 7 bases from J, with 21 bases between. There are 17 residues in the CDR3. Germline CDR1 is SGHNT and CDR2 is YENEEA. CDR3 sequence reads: CASSLDLTGSRFSGYTF. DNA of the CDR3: TGTGCCAGCAGCTTAGATCTAACCGGCAGTAGGTTCAGTGGCTACACCTTC.

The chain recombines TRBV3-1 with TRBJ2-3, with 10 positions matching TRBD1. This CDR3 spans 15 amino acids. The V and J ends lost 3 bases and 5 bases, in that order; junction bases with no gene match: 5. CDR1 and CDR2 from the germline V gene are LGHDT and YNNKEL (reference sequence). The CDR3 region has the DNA TGTGCCAGCAGCCAGTACCGGGACAGGGGAGATACGCAGTATTTT. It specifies CASSQYRDRGDTQYF.

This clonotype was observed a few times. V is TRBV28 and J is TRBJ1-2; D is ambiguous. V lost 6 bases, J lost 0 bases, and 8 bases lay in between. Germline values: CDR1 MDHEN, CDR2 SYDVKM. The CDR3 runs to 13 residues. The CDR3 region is CASSLPPNYGYTF. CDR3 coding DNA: TGTGCCAGCAGCCTCCCTCCTAACTATGGCTACACCTTC.

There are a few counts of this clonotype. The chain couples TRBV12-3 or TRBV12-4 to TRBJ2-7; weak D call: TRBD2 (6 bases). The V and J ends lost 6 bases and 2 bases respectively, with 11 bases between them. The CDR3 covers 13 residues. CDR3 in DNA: TGTGCCAGCAGGGGACCGGGGGCCTACGAGCAGTACTTC. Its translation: CASRGPGAYEQYF.

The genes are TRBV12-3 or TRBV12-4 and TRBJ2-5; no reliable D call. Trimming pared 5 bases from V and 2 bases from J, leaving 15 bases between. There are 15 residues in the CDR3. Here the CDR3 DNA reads TGTGCCAGCAGTCCCACCTGGTTAATACAAGAGACCCAGTACTTC. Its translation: CASSPTWLIQETQYF.

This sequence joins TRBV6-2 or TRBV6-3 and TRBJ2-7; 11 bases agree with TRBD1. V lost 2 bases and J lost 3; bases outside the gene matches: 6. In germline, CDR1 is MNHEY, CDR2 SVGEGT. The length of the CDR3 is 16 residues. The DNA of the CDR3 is TGTGCCAGCAGTTACCGCCCGGGACAGGGGGACTACGAGCAGTACTTC. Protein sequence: CASSYRPGQGDYEQYF.

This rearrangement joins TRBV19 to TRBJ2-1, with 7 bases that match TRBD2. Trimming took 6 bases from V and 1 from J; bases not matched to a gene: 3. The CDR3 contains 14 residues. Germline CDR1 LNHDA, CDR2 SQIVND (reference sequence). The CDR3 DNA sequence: TGTGCCAGTAGGGGAGGGAAATCCTACAATGAGCAGTTCTTC. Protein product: CASRGGKSYNEQFF.

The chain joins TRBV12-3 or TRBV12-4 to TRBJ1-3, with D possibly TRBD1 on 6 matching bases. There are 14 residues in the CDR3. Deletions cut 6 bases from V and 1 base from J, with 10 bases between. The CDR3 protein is CASRSQGSGNTIYF. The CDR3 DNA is TGTGCCAGCAGGTCACAGGGATCTGGAAACACCATATATTTT.

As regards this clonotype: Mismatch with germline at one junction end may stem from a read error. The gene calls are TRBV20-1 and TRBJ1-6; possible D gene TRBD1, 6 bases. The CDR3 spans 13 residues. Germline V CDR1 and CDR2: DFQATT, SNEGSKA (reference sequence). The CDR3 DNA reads TGCAGTGCAAGAGGGGGGTTCGATTCACCCCTCCACTTT. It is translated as CSARGGFDSPLHF.

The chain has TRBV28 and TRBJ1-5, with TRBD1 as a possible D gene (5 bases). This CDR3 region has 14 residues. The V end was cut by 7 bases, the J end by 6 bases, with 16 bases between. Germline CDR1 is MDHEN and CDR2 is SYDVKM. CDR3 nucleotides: TGTGCCAGCAACCCGGGGCAGATCGGTCAGCCCCAGCATTTT. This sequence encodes CASNPGQIGQPQHF.

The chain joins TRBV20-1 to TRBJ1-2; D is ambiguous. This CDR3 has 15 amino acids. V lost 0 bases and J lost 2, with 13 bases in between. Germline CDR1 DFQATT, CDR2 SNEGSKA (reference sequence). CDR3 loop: CSARDPVTANYGYTF. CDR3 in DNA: TGCAGTGCTAGAGATCCGGTGACCGCCAACTATGGCTACACCTTC.

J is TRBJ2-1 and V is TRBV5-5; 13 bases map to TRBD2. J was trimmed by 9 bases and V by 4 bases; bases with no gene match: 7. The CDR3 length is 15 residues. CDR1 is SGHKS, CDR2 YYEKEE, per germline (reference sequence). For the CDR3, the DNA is TGTGCCAGCAGCGGGGGACTAGCGGGAATTTTTGAGCAGTTCTTC. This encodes CASSGGLAGIFEQFF.

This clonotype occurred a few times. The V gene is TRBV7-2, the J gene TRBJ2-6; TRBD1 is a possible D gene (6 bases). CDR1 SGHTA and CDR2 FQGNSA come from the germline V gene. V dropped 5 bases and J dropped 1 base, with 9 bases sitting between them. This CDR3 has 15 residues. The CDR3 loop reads CASSITGSGANVLTF. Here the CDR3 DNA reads TGTGCCAGCAGCATCACAGGGTCTGGGGCCAACGTCCTGACTTTC.

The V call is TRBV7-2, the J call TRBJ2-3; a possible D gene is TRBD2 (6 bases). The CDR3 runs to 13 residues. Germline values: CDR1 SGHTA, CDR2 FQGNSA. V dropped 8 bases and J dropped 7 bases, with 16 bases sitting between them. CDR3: CASGSGSGNTQYF. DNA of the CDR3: TGTGCCAGCGGCAGCGGGTCCGGGAATACGCAGTATTTT.

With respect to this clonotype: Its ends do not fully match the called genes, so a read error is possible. The CDR3 bases are TGTGCCTGCAGTTTATATGGGGCATATAGCAATCAGCCCCAGCATTTT. Translation gives CACSLYGAYSNQPQHF. V gene TRBV28 combines with J gene TRBJ1-5, with TRBD1 as a possible D gene (5 bases). CDR3 length: 16 residues. Germline V gene sequence: CDR1 MDHEN, CDR2 SYDVKM.

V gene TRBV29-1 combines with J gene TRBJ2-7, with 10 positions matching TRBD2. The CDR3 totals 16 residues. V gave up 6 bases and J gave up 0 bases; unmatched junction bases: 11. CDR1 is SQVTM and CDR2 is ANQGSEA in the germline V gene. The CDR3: CSVSGLARVASYEQYF. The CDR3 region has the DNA TGCAGCGTCTCGGGACTAGCGCGAGTTGCCTCCTACGAGCAGTACTTC.

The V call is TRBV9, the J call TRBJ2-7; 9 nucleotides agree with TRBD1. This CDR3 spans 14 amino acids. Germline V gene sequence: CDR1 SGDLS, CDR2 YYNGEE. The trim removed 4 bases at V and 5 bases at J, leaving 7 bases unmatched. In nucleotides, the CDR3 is TGTGCCAGCAGCCCTTGGGACAGGGTCCACGAGCAGTACTTC. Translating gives CASSPWDRVHEQYF.

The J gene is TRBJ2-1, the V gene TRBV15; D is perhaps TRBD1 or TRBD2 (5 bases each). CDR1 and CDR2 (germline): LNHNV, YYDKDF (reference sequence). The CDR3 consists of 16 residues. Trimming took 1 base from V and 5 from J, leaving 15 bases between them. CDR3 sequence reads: CATSRVGTDRNNEQFF. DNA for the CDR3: TGTGCCACCAGCAGAGTAGGGACGGACCGCAACAATGAGCAGTTCTTC.

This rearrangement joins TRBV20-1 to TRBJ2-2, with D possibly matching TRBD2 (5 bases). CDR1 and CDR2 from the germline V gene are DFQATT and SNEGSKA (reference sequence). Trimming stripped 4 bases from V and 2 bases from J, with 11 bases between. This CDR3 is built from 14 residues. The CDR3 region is CSATHGLNTGELFF. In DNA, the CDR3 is TGCAGTGCTACCCACGGACTTAACACCGGGGAGCTGTTTTTT.